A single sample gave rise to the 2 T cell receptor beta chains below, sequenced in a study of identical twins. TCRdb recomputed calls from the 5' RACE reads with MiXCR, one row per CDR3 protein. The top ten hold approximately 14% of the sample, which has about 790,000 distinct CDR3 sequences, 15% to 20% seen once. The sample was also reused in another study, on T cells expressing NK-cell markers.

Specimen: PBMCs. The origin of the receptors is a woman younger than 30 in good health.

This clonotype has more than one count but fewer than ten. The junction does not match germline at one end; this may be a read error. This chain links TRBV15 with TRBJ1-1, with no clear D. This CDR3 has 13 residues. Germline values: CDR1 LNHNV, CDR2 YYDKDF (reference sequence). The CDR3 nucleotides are TGTGCCATCAGCCCGAAGCAGAACACTGAAGCTTTCTTT. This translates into CAISPKQNTEAFF. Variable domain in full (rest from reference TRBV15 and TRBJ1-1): DAMVIQNPRYQVTQFGKPVTLSCSQTLNHNVMYWYQQKSSQAPKLLFHYYDKDFNNEADTPDNFQSRRPNTSFCFLDIRSPGLGDTAMYLCAISPKQNTEAFFGQGTRLTVV.

The CDR3: CASIVAGGETQYF. CDR3 nucleotides: TGTGCCAGCATCGTGGCTGGGGGGGAGACCCAGTACTTC. V is TRBV13 and J is TRBJ2-5; possibly TRBD2 for D (6 bases). Deletions cut 7 bases from V and 5 bases from J, with 14 bases between. The CDR3 consists of 13 residues. The germline V gene has CDR1 PRHDT and CDR2 FYEKMQ (reference sequence). The full variable domain, rest sourced from reference TRBV13 and TRBJ2-5, is AAGVIQSPRHLIKEKRETATLKCYPIPRHDTVYWYQQGPGQDPQFLISFYEKMQSDKGSIPDRFSAQQFSDYHSELNMSSLELGDSALYFCASIVAGGETQYFGPGTRLLVL.